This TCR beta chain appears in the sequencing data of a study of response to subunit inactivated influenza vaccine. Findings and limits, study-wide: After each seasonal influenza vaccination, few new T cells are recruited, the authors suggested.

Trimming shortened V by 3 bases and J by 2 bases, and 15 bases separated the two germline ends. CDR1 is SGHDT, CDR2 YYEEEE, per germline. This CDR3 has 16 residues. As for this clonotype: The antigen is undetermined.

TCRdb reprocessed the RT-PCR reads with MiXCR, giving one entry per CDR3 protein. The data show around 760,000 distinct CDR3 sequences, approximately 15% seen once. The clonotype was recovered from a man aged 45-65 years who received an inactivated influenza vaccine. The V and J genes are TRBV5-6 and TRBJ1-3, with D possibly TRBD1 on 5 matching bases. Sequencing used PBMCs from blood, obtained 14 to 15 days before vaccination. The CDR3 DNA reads TGTGCCAGCAGCTCTCCGGGACTCCAGGCTGGAAACACCATATATTTT. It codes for CASSSPGLQAGNTIYF.